This T cell receptor beta chain was found in a study of CD8 T cells in Susac syndrome. Points from the study as a whole: That the number of individuals in its TCR sequencing and HLA analysis was relatively small was acknowledged by the study.

RNA was extracted with the RNeasy kit, and a quantity of about 0.45 to 1 ug was reverse transcribed using random hexamers. TCRdb reprocessed the immunoSEQ multiplex PCR reads with MiXCR, giving one entry per CDR3 protein. The sample contains under 200,000 distinct CDR3 sequences, just over 90% of which appear only once. CDR3 length: 13 amino acids. Per germline, CDR1 SNHLY and CDR2 FYNNEI. V lost 8 bases and J lost 1, with 12 bases in between. Of note for this clonotype: Its antigen is unknown.

The CD8+ and CD4+ T cells were isolated magnetically using a negative isolation approach, whereas the TEMRA cells were enriched by FACS. Sequenced: CD4+ T cells from PBMCs. The V gene is TRBV2, the J gene TRBJ2-7; the D is unclear. The sequence was obtained from a human donor in good health. This CDR3 reads CASSEYESYEQYF. The CDR3 region has the DNA TGTGCCAGCTCCGAGTACGAATCCTACGAGCAGTACTTC.